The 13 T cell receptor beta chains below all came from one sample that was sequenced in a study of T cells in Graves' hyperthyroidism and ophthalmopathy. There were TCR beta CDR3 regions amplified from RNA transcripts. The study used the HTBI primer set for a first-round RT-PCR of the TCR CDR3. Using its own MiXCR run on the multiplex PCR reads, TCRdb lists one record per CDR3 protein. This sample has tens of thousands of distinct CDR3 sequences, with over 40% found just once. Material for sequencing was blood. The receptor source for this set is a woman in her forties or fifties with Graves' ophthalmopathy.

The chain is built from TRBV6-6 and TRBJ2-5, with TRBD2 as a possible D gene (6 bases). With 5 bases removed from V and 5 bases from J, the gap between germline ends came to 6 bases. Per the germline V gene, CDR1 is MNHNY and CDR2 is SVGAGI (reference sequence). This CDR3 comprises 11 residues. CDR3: CASSGGETQYF. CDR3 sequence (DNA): TGTGCCAGCAGTGGAGGGGAGACCCAGTACTTC.

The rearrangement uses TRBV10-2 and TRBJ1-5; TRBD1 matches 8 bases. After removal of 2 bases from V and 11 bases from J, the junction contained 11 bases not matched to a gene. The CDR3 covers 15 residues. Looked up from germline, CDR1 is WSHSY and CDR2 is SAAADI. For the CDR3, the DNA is TGCGCCAGCAGTGAGGGGACAGGCCGTCGGCAGGCCCAGCATTTT. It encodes CASSEGTGRRQAQHF.

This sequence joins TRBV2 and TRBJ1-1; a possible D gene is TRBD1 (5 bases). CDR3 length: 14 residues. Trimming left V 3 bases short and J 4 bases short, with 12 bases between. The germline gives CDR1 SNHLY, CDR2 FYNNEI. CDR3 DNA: TGTGCCAGCAGTGACAGGGCCGGAGGCACTGAAGCTTTCTTT. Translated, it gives CASSDRAGGTEAFF.

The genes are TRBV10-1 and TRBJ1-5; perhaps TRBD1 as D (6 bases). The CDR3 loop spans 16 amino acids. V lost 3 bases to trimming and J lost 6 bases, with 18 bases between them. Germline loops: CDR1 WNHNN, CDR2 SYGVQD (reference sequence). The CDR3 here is CASSDLVGGLSQPQHF. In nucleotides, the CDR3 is TGCGCCAGCAGTGATTTGGTCGGGGGGCTTAGTCAGCCCCAGCATTTT.

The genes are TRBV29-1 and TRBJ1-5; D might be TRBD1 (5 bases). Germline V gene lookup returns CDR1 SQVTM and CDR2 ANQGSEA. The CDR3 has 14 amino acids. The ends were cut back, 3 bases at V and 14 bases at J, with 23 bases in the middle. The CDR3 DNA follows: TGCAGCGTTGATAGCGGGCCCGCGTGGGGCAATGAGCATTTT. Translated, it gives CSVDSGPAWGNEHF.

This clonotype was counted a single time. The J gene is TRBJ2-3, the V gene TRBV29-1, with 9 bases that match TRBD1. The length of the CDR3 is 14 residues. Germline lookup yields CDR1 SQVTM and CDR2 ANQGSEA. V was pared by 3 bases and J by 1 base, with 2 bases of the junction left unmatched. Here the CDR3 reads CSVEGQGGTDTQYF. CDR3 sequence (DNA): TGCAGCGTTGAGGGACAGGGCGGCACAGATACGCAGTATTTT.

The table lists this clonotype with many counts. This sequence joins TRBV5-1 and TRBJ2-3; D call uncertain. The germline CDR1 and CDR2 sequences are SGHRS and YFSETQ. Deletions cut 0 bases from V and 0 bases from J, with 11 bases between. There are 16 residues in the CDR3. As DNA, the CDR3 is TGCGCCAGCAGCTTGGGCGGCGCGGATAGCACAGATACGCAGTATTTT. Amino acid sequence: CASSLGGADSTDTQYF.

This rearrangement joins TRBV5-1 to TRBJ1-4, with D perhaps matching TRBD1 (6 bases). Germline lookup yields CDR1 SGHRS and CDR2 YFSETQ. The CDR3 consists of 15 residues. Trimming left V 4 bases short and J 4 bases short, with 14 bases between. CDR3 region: CASSPRGAVNEKLFF. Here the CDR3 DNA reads TGCGCCAGCAGCCCGCGGGGGGCGGTTAATGAAAAACTGTTTTTT.

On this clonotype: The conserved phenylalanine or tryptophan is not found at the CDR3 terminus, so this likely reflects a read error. Here the CDR3 reads CASSLGFAGVGNEQYL. For the CDR3, the DNA is TGTGCCAGCAGCTTAGGATTTGCGGGAGTAGGTAATGAGCAGTATCTT. J is TRBJ2-3 and V is TRBV7-2; TRBD2 matches 7 bases. The CDR3 is 16 amino acids. Germline assignment: CDR1 SGHTA and CDR2 FQGNSA. V lost 1 base and J lost 11; bases outside the gene matches: 15.

The CDR3 loop reads CSVGRSSGSSNEQFF. The CDR3 DNA is TGCAGTGTGGGTCGTTCTAGCGGGAGTAGCAATGAGCAGTTCTTC. V and J are TRBV20-1 and TRBJ2-1, with 10 bases identical to TRBD2. Trimming cost V 7 bases and J 6 bases; bases outside gene matches: 12. The CDR3 totals 15 residues. From germline, CDR1 is DFQATT and CDR2 SNEGSKA (reference sequence).

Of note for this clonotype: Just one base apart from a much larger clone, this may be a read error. The CDR3 loop reads CASNAGEEVDTIYF. The DNA of the CDR3 is TGTGCCAGTAACGCTGGGGAGGAGGTAGACACCATATATTTT. V and J are TRBV19 and TRBJ1-3; D ambiguous. This CDR3 has 14 amino acids. V was shortened by 7 bases and J by 8 bases, with 18 bases between the two germline ends. Looked up from germline, CDR1 is LNHDA and CDR2 is SQIVND (reference sequence). Full variable domain (rest looked up from reference TRBV19 and TRBJ1-3): DGGITQSPKYLFRKEGQNVTLSCEQNLNHDAMYWYRQDPGQGLRLIYYSQIVNDFQKGDIAEGYSVSREKKESFPLTVTSAQKNPTAFYLCASNAGEEVDTIYFGEGSWLTVV.

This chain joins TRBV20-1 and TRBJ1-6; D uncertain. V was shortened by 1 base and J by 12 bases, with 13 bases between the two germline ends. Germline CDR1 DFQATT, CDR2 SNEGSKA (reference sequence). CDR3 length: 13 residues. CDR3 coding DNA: TGCAGTGCTAGAGTCCTCAGTAGCGGACCCCTCCACTTT. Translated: CSARVLSSGPLHF.

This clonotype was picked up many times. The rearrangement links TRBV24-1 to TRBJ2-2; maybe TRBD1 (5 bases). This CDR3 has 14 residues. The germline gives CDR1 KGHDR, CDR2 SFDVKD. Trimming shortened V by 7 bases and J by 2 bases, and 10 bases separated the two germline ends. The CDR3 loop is CATSPRTNTGELFF. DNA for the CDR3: TGTGCCACCAGCCCTCGGACAAACACCGGGGAGCTGTTTTTT.